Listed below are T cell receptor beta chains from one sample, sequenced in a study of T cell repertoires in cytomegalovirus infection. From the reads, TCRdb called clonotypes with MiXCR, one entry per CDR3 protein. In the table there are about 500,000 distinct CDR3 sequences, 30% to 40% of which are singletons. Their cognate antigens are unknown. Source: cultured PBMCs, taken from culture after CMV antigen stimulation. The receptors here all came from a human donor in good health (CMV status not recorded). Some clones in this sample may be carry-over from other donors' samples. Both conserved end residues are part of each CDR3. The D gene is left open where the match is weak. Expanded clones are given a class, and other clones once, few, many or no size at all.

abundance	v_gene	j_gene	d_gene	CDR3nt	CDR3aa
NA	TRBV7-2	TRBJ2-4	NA	TGTGCCAGCAGCTTATACAGGGTAATTCAGTACTTC	CASSLYRVIQYF
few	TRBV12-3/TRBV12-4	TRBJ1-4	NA	TGTGCCAGCAGCCCAGGGAGAGGGATCAATGAAAAACTGTTTTTT	CASSPGRGINEKLFF
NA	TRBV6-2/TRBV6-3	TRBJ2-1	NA	TGTGCCAGCAGTTTTGTGGTAGAAAGGCATGAGCAGTTCTTC	CASSFVVERHEQFF
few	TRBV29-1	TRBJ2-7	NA	TGCAGCGTTGAGGGAGGGGGCAGGGAGCAGTACTTC	CSVEGGGREQYF
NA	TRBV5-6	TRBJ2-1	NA	TGTGCCAGCAGCTCTGGGGCTAGTCTCTACAATGAGCAGTTCTTC	CASSSGASLYNEQFF
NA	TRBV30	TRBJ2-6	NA	TGTGCCTGGAGTGTAACAGGGGAGGGCTCTGGGGCCAACGTCCTGACTTTC	CAWSVTGEGSGANVLTF
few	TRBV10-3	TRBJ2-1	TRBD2	TGTGCCATCAGTGGACTAGCGGGAGGGAATTTGGGTGAGCAGTTCTTC	CAISGLAGGNLGEQFF
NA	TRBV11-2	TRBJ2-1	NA	TGTGCCAGCACCCAGAACTACAATGAGCAGTTCTTC	CASTQNYNEQFF
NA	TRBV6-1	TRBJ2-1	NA	TGTGCCAGCAGTGAAGTACTAGGATCCAATGAGCAGTTCTTC	CASSEVLGSNEQFF
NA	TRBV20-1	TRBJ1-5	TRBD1	TGCAGTGCTAGAGCGACAGGGCCCTCCAATCAAGCCCAGCATTTT	CSARATGPSNQAQHF
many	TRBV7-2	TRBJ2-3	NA	TGTGCCAGCAGCTTATCAAGCACAAGCACAGATACGCAGTATTTT	CASSLSSTSTDTQYF
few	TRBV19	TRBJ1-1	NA	TGTGCCAGTAGTACCCATCGGGGAAGGTTGAACACTGAAGCTTTCTTT	CASSTHRGRLNTEAFF
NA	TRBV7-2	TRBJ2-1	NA	TGTGCCAGCAGCCCGCCGGGGTATGAGCAGTTCTTC	CASSPPGYEQFF
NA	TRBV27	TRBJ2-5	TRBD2	TGTGCCAGCAGCCATCGACTAGCGGGAGACTTTCGGGAGACCCAGTACTTC	CASSHRLAGDFRETQYF
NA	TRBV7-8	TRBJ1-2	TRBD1	TGTGCCAGCAGCCCACTGACAGGGGTCTATGGCTACACCTTC	CASSPLTGVYGYTF
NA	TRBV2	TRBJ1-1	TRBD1	TGTGCCAGCAGTGAAGGCGGGACAGGAATAACTGAAGCTTTCTTT	CASSEGGTGITEAFF
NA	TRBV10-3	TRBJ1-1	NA	TGTGCCATCAAGGAACCGGGCAACACTGAAGCTTTCTTT	CAIKEPGNTEAFF
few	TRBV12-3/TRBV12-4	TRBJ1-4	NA	TGTGCCAGCAGTTTTGACAGACATGAAAAACTGTTTTTT	CASSFDRHEKLFF
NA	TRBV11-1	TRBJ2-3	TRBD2	TGTGCCAGCAGCTCCGGGAGGAGCGGGAGGCCCACAGATACGCAGTATTTT	CASSSGRSGRPTDTQYF
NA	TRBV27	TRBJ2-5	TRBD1	TGTGCCAGCAGACCCGGACAGGGGGCCTGGGAGACCCAGTACTTC	CASRPGQGAWETQYF
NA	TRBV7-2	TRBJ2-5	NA	TGTGCCAGCAGTCCCGGACGGGCGGGCGAGACCCAGTACTTC	CASSPGRAGETQYF
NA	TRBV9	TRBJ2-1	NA	TGTGCCAGCAGCGTAATTGGGGTGGATAAGCAGTTCTTC	CASSVIGVDKQFF
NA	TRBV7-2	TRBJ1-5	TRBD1	TGTGCCAGCAGCTTAGAGGCAGGGGGCAAGCAGCCCCAGCATTTT	CASSLEAGGKQPQHF
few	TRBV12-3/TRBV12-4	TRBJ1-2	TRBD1	TGTGCCAGTCGGCCGGGACAGGGGGCCGCTAACTATGGCTACACCTTC	CASRPGQGAANYGYTF
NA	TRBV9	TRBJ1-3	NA	TGTGCCAGCAGCACCCTCGACAGGCTCCACTCTGGAAACACCATATATTTT	CASSTLDRLHSGNTIYF
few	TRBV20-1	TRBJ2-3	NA	TGCAGTGCTCTTAGTCTGGGAAACACAGATACGCAGTATTTT	CSALSLGNTDTQYF
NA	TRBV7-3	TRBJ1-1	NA	TGTGCCAGCAGCCCACCCGGAGTGGACACTGAAGCTTTCTTT	CASSPPGVDTEAFF
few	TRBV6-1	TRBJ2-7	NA	TGTGCCAGCAGTGCGACAGATTTAAGCTCCTACGAGCAGTACTTC	CASSATDLSSYEQYF
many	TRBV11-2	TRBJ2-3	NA	TGTGCCAGCAGCTTGTCGACGGGGGCAGATACGCAGTATTTT	CASSLSTGADTQYF
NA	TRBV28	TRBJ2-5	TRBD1	TGTGCCAGCATCCAACGCAGGGGGCCGGCGGAGACCCAGTACTTC	CASIQRRGPAETQYF
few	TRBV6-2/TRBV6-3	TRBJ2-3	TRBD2	TGTGCCAGCAGTTACACTAGCGGGAGACTTGCAGATACGCAGTATTTT	CASSYTSGRLADTQYF
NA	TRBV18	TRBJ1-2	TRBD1	TGTGCCAGCTCACCGCCGTCGAGACAGGGATTCGGCTACACCTTC	CASSPPSRQGFGYTF
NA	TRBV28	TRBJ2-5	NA	TGTGCCAGCAGCCTCCTAGTTGGCGGTCAAACCTGGAAGACCCAGTACTTC	CASSLLVGGQTWKTQYF
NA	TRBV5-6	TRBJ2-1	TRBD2	TGTGCCAGCAGCCCTGGTGGGGACTACGATAATGAGCAGTTCTTC	CASSPGGDYDNEQFF
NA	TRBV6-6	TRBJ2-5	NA	TGTGCCAGCAGTTCAAACGAGGGGTTCCAAGAGACCCAGTACTTC	CASSSNEGFQETQYF
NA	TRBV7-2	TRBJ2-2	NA	TGTGCCAGCAGCTTACTCCCAGGTCGCACCGGGGAGCTGTTTTTT	CASSLLPGRTGELFF
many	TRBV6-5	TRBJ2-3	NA	TGTGCCAGCAGTTACGCGCAGGGGTCCCTCACAGATACGCAGTATTTT	CASSYAQGSLTDTQYF
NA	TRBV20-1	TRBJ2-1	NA	TGCAGTGCTGGAGGGTGGGGGGCATACAATGAGCAGTTCTTC	CSAGGWGAYNEQFF
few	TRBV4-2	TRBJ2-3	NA	TGTGCCAGCAGCCAAGACCCACGCGGCACAGATACGCAGTATTTT	CASSQDPRGTDTQYF
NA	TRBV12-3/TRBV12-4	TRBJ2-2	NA	TGTGCCAGCAGTCCCCTCGCCCGTAACACCGGGGAGCTGTTTTTT	CASSPLARNTGELFF
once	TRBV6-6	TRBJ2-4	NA	TGTGCCAGCAGGGAGGACAGAAAAAACATTCAGTACTTC	CASREDRKNIQYF
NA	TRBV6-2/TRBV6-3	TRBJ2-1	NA	TGTGCCAGCAGTCAAACCTCTAGCGAGGGCAATGAGCAGTTCTTC	CASSQTSSEGNEQFF
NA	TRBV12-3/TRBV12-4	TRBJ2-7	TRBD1	TGTGCCAGCAGTCCTTTCGGACAGGGCAAGCAGTACTTC	CASSPFGQGKQYF
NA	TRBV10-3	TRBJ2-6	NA	TGTGCCATCAGTGAGTACAGGGCCACCTCTGGGGCCAACGTCCTGACTTTC	CAISEYRATSGANVLTF